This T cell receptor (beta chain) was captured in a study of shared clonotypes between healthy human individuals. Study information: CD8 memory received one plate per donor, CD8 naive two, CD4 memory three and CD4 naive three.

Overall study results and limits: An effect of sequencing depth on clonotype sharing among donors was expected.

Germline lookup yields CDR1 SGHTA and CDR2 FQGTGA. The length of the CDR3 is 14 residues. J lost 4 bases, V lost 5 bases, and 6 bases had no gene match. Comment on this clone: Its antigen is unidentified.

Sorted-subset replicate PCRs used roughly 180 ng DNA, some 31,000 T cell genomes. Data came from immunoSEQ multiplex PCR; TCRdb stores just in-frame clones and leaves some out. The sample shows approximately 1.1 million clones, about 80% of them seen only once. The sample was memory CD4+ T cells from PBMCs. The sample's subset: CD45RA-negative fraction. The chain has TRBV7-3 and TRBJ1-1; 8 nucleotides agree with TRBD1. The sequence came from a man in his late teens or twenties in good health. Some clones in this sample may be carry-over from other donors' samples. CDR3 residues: CASSLDRVSTEAFF. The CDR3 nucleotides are TGTGCCAGCAGCCTGGACAGGGTGAGCACTGAAGCTTTCTTT.